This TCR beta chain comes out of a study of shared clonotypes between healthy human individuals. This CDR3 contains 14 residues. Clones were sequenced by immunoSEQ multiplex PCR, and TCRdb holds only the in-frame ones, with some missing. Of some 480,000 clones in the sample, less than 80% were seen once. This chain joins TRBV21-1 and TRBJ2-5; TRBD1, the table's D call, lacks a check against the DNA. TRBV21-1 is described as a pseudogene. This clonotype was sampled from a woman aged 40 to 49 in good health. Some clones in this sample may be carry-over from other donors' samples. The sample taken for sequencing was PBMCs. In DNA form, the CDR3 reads TGTGCCAGCAGCATCTACAGGGTTTGGGCTGAGCAGTACTTC. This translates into CASSIYRVWAEQYF.